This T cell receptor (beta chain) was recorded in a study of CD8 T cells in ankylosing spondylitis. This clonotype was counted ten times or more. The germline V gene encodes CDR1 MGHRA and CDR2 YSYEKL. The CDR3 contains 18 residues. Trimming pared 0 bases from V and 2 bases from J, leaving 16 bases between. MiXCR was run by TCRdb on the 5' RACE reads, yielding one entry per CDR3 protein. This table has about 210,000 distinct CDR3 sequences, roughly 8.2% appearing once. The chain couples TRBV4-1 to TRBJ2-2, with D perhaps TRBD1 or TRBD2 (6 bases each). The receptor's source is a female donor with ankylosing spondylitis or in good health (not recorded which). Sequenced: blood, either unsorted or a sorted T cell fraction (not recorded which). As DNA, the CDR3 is TGCGCCAGCAGCCAAGATTCCCTAGTCGGGGGCAACACCGGGGAGCTGTTTTTT. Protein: CASSQDSLVGGNTGELFF.